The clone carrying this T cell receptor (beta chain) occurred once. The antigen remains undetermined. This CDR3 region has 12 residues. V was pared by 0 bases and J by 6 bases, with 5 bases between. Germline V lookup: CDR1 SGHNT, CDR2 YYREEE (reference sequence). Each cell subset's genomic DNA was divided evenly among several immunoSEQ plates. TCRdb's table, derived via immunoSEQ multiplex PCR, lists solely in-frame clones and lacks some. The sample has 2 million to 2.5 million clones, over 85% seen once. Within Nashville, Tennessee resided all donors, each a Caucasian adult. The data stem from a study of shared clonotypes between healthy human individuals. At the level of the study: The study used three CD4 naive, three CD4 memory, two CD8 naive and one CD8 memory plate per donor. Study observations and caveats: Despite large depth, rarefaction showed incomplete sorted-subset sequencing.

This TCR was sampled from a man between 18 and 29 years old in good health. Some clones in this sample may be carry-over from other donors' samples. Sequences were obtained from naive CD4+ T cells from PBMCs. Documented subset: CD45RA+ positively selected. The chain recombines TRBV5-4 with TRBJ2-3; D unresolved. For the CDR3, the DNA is TGTGCCAGCAGCTTGGTATCCGATACGCAGTATTTT. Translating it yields CASSLVSDTQYF.